The next 26 T cell receptor beta chains were all read from a single sample in a study of blood T cell dynamics during melanoma immunotherapy. Time point given: pre-treatment baseline. Measured with immunoSEQ multiplex PCR; TCRdb has only the in-frame clones, and not every one. The sample lists about 15,000 clones; 83% were seen once. The material sequenced was blood, taken from a patient treated with checkpoint blockade. The receptors stem from a human donor with melanoma.

The chain recombines TRBV10-1 with TRBJ2-5, with D maybe TRBD2 (5 bases). From germline, CDR1 is WNHNN and CDR2 SYGVQD (reference sequence). The V end was cut by 10 bases, the J end by 0 bases, with 18 bases between. The CDR3 extends over 15 amino acids. The CDR3 DNA sequence: TGCGCCACAACCCATAGCGCACAGTACCAAGAGACCCAGTACTTC. Protein sequence: CATTHSAQYQETQYF.

The chain has TRBV7-3 and TRBJ2-2; D perhaps matches TRBD2 (6 bases). The CDR3 totals 16 residues. Germline V gene sequence: CDR1 SGHTA, CDR2 FQGTGA. The V gene lost 4 bases and the J gene lost 1 base, with 13 bases spanning the gap. CDR3 nucleotides: TGTGCCAGCAGCTCCGGGATAGCGGAGAACACCGGGGAGCTGTTTTTT. Translated, it gives CASSSGIAENTGELFF.

J is TRBJ2-7 and V is TRBV11-2; 10 nucleotides agree with TRBD2. Trimming cost V 5 bases and J 6 bases; bases outside gene matches: 7. CDR1 is SGHAT and CDR2 is FQNNGV in the germline V gene. The CDR3 runs to 14 residues. CDR3 loop: CASSGSGRKSEQYF. CDR3 DNA: TGTGCCAGCAGCGGTAGCGGGAGGAAGAGCGAGCAGTACTTC.

The V call is TRBV13, the J call TRBJ2-5; D is unresolved. Germline values: CDR1 PRHDT, CDR2 FYEKMQ (reference sequence). This CDR3 is built from 13 residues. The V and J ends lost 6 bases and 2 bases respectively, with 10 bases between them. The CDR3, as DNA: TGTGCCAGCAGACCAAATAGTCAAGAGACCCAGTACTTC. It codes for CASRPNSQETQYF.

This clone was recorded once. The V gene is TRBV10-3, the J gene TRBJ2-4; the D is unclear. Looked up from germline, CDR1 is ENHRY and CDR2 is SYGVKD. Deletions cut 0 bases from V and 0 bases from J, with 15 bases between. CDR3 size: 18 residues. DNA for the CDR3: TGTGCCATCAGTGAGTCAGGTCCTGGTCCCAGAGCCAAAAACATTCAGTACTTC. Residues: CAISESGPGPRAKNIQYF.

The chain uses TRBV7-2 and TRBJ2-7; weak D call: TRBD2 (6 bases). The CDR3 length is 14 residues. Germline-derived CDR1 and CDR2 are SGHTA and FQGNSA. The V and J ends lost 5 bases and 0 bases respectively, with 11 bases between them. The CDR3 sequence: CASSPPTSSYEQYF. In DNA form, the CDR3 reads TGTGCCAGCAGCCCCCCGACTAGCTCCTACGAGCAGTACTTC.

This clone was observed a handful of times. The V gene is TRBV27, the J gene TRBJ2-7, with D unresolved. Germline CDR1 reads MNHEY; CDR2 reads SMNVEV (reference sequence). The CDR3 spans 13 residues. Trimming pared 2 bases from V and 2 bases from J, leaving 7 bases between. CDR3 in DNA: TGTGCCAGCAGTTTAGGCAGAGCCTACGAGCAGTACTTC. Translation gives CASSLGRAYEQYF.

The V and J genes are TRBV5-6 and TRBJ2-5, with 9 bases matching TRBD2. The CDR3 covers 15 residues. Germline V gene data show CDR1 as SGHDT and CDR2 as YYEEEE. Trimming took 4 bases from V and 3 from J; bases not matched to a gene: 7. Here the CDR3 DNA reads TGTGCCAGCAGCACTAGCGGGCCCGGTGAAGAGACCCAGTACTTC. It specifies CASSTSGPGEETQYF. The whole variable domain, remainder taken from reference TRBV5-6 and TRBJ2-5, is DAGVTQSPTHLIKTRGQQVTLRCSPKSGHDTVSWYQQALGQGPQFIFQYYEEEERQRGNFPDRFSGHQFPNYSSELNVNALLLGDSALYLCASSTSGPGEETQYFGPGTRLLVL.

The chain links TRBV18 to TRBJ1-3, with unresolved D. The V gene lost 2 bases and the J gene lost 0 bases, with 8 bases spanning the gap. There are 15 residues in the CDR3. Germline V gene sequence: CDR1 KGHSH, CDR2 LQKENI. CDR3 residues: CASSPVPGSGNTIYF. The CDR3 bases are TGTGCCAGCTCACCAGTACCAGGCTCTGGAAACACCATATATTTT. Full variable domain (outside the CDR3, taken from reference TRBV18 and TRBJ1-3): NAGVMQNPRHLVRRRGQEARLRCSPMKGHSHVYWYRQLPEEGLKFMVYLQKENIIDESGMPKERFSAEFPKEGPSILRIQQVVRGDSAAYFCASSPVPGSGNTIYFGEGSWLTVV.

This clone was seen only once. Mismatch with germline at one junction end may stem from a read error. The chain employs TRBV4-3 and TRBJ2-7, with 14 positions matching TRBD2. The CDR3 totals 15 residues. Germline CDR1 reads LGHNA; CDR2 reads YSLEER. The CDR3 region is CASRQGLAGGHEQYF. Written as DNA, the CDR3 is TGCGCCAGCAGACAAGGACTAGCGGGAGGCCACGAGCAGTACTTC.

V is TRBV7-2 and J is TRBJ2-3; TRBD2 might be the D (5 bases). Germline-derived CDR1 and CDR2 are SGHTA and FQGNSA. V lost 5 bases to trimming and J lost 4 bases, with 13 bases between them. This CDR3 comprises 14 residues. The CDR3 DNA is TGTGCCAGCAGCCCAGGACTCTCCGCAGATACGCAGTATTTT. Translating gives CASSPGLSADTQYF.

The chain is built from TRBV5-6 and TRBJ2-5, with 8 bases fitting TRBD2. The length of the CDR3 is 15 residues. The germline CDR1 and CDR2 sequences are SGHDT and YYEEEE. V shed 1 base and J 4 bases; nucleotides not matched to a gene: 6. CDR3 nucleotide sequence: TGTGCCAGCAGCTTGCCGGGAGGGCCTGTAGAGACCCAGTACTTC. Protein sequence: CASSLPGGPVETQYF.

This CDR3 reads CASTRDRLEITNTGELFF. The CDR3 coding sequence is TGTGCCAGTACCCGGGACCGACTAGAGATTACGAACACCGGGGAGCTGTTTTTT. The chain uses TRBV19 and TRBJ2-2; perhaps TRBD2 as D (6 bases). This CDR3 is built from 18 residues. Germline assignment: CDR1 LNHDA and CDR2 SQIVND (reference sequence). Deletions cut 7 bases from V and 0 bases from J, with 21 bases between.

The chain uses TRBV5-4 and TRBJ2-5, with D possibly being TRBD1 (5 bases). Germline V gene data show CDR1 as SGHNT and CDR2 as YYREEE (reference sequence). The CDR3 extends over 15 amino acids. Trimming cost V 3 bases and J 9 bases, with 21 bases left between them. The CDR3 sequence is CASSSGRPGKGAQYF. The CDR3 DNA is TGTGCCAGCAGCTCAGGACGGCCTGGTAAAGGGGCCCAGTACTTC.

This rearrangement joins TRBV5-1 to TRBJ2-3; the D gene is possibly TRBD1 (5 bases). V dropped 2 bases and J dropped 6 bases, with 13 bases sitting between them. The CDR3 sequence is 14 residues long. Germline V lookup: CDR1 SGHRS, CDR2 YFSETQ. This CDR3 reads CASSFAGNSDTQYF. The CDR3 region has the DNA TGCGCCAGCAGCTTTGCAGGGAATAGTGATACGCAGTATTTT. The entire variable domain, with the rest obtained from reference TRBV5-1 and TRBJ2-3, is as follows: KAGVTQTPRYLIKTRGQQVTLSCSPISGHRSVSWYQQTPGQGLQFLFEYFSETQRNKGNFPGRFSGRQFSNSRSEMNVSTLELGDSALYLCASSFAGNSDTQYFGPGTRLTVL.

This clone was seen a handful of times. CDR3 sequence (DNA): TGCGCCAGCAGCTTGGGACGAGGGGGAGGCCTATACAATGAGCAGTTCTTC. Amino acid sequence: CASSLGRGGGLYNEQFF. The chain links TRBV5-1 to TRBJ2-1; D may be TRBD1 or TRBD2 (6 bases each). The germline CDR1 and CDR2 sequences are SGHRS and YFSETQ. The CDR3 loop spans 17 amino acids. The V end was cut by 0 bases, the J end by 4 bases, with 17 bases between.

V gene TRBV29-1 combines with J gene TRBJ2-3; tentatively, D is TRBD2 (6 bases). The CDR3 totals 14 residues. Germline CDR1 SQVTM, CDR2 ANQGSEA. Deletions cut 4 bases from V and 3 bases from J, with 14 bases between. The CDR3 nucleotides read TGCAGCGTTGTGGGGGGAACTAGTACAGATACGCAGTATTTT. Protein sequence: CSVVGGTSTDTQYF.

The rearrangement uses TRBV28 and TRBJ2-5, with D maybe TRBD1 (6 bases). Germline V CDR1 and CDR2: MDHEN, SYDVKM. V dropped 10 bases and J dropped 3 bases, with 9 bases sitting between them. CDR3 length: 11 amino acids. The DNA for the CDR3 is TGTGCCATCTCAGGGGAAGAGACCCAGTACTTC. Translation: CAISGEETQYF.

This chain uses TRBV30 with TRBJ1-3; no clear D. Between the trimmed V and J ends, which lost 2 bases and 2 bases, there was a span of 10 bases. Germline V gene sequence: CDR1 GTSNPN, CDR2 SVGIG (reference sequence). This CDR3 has 14 amino acids. CDR3 loop: CAWSPPTAGNTIYF. CDR3 nucleotides: TGTGCCTGGAGTCCACCGACGGCTGGAAACACCATATATTTT.

As for this clone: Germline is not matched at one junction end, which may reflect a read error. The chain uses TRBV5-1 and TRBJ1-6; a weak D match, TRBD1 (6 bases). CDR1 is SGHRS and CDR2 is YFSETQ in the germline V gene. The CDR3 covers 16 residues. Here the CDR3 reads CASSLEARGPYSPLHF. The CDR3 DNA reads TGTGCCAGCAGCTTGGAGGCCAGGGGCCCCTATTCACCCCTCCACTTT.

The chain carries TRBV28 and TRBJ1-1; D remains unclear. V lost 2 bases and J 3 bases, leaving 10 bases between the germline ends. Germline V gene sequence: CDR1 MDHEN, CDR2 SYDVKM. The CDR3 length is 14 residues. DNA of the CDR3: TGTGCCAGCAGTTTAAATCGGAGATACACTGAAGCTTTCTTT. Translating it yields CASSLNRRYTEAFF.

This clone turned up a few times. The rearrangement uses TRBV7-2 and TRBJ1-5; TRBD1 might be the D (6 bases). Germline V lookup: CDR1 SGHTA, CDR2 FQGNSA. CDR3 length: 13 amino acids. The ends were cut back, 2 bases at V and 10 bases at J, with 12 bases in the middle. CDR3 loop: CASSLTEQGPQHF. The CDR3 bases are TGTGCCAGCAGCTTAACAGAACAGGGACCCCAGCATTTT. Full variable domain (rest looked up from reference TRBV7-2 and TRBJ1-5): GAGVSQSPSNKVTEKGKDVELRCDPISGHTALYWYRQSLGQGLEFLIYFQGNSAPDKSGLPSDRFSAERTGGSVSTLTIQRTQQEDSAVYLCASSLTEQGPQHFGDGTRLSIL.

The chain recombines TRBV5-1 with TRBJ2-1; no clear D gene. V was pared by 4 bases and J by 10 bases, with 12 bases between. This CDR3 has 12 amino acids. Germline CDR1 reads SGHRS; CDR2 reads YFSETQ. The DNA of the CDR3 is TGCGCCAGCAGCCCTGACTGGGGAGAGCAGTTCTTC. Its translation is CASSPDWGEQFF.

In DNA form, the CDR3 reads TGTGCCAGCAGCCAAGAGGGACTAGCGGGAGTTGTTGACGAGCAGTACTTC. This encodes CASSQEGLAGVVDEQYF. The chain employs TRBV4-2 and TRBJ2-7; 14 bases fit TRBD2. The CDR3 is 17 residues long. V was pared by 0 bases and J by 5 bases, with 6 bases of the junction left unmatched. In germline, CDR1 is LGHNA, CDR2 YNFKEQ.

The V and J genes are TRBV10-3 and TRBJ2-3; 9 positions match TRBD1. The CDR3 sequence is 15 residues long. V shed 10 bases, J shed 1 base, and the junction held 9 bases outside the gene matches. The V gene's germline CDR1 is ENHRY and CDR2 SYGVKD. CDR3 sequence: CASKSQGAGTDTQYF. Here the CDR3 DNA reads TGTGCCAGCAAGTCACAGGGGGCCGGCACAGATACGCAGTATTTT.

The chain recombines TRBV30 with TRBJ1-1, with 7 bases lining up with TRBD1. V dropped 4 bases and J dropped 8; count of bases not matched to a gene: 13. The germline gives CDR1 GTSNPN, CDR2 SVGIG (reference sequence). CDR3 length equals 14 residues. The DNA for the CDR3 is TGTGCCTGGAACACTAGGGGGCGCGTCCCCGAAGCTTTCTTT. Protein: CAWNTRGRVPEAFF.